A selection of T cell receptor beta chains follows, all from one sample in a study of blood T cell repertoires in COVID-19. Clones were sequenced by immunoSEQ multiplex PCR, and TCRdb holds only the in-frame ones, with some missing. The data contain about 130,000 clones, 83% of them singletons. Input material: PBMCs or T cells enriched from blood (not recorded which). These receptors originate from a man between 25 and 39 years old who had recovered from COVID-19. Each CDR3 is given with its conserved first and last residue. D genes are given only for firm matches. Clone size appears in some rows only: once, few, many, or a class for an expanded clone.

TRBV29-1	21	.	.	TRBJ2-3	CSVGDSGIPFASPRTTDTQYF	TGCAGCGTTGGGGACTCGGGGATCCCTTTCGCCTCCCCCCGGACCACAGATACGCAGTATTTT
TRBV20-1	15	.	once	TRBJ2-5	CSASPSADYQETQYF	TGCAGTGCTAGTCCCTCCGCAGATTACCAAGAGACCCAGTACTTC
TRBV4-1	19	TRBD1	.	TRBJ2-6	CASSQTLQGARPGANVLTF	TGCGCCAGCAGCCAGACCCTACAGGGGGCGCGTCCTGGGGCCAACGTCCTGACTTTC
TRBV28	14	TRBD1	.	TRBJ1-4	CASSSTGDNEKLFF	TGTGCCAGCAGTTCGACAGGGGATAATGAAAAACTGTTTTTT
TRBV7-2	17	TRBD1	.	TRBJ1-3	CASSLESGGISGNTIYF	TGTGCCAGCAGCTTAGAGTCAGGGGGAATCTCTGGAAACACCATATATTTT
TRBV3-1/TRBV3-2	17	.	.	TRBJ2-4	CASSQDTGLGAKNIQYF	TGTGCCAGCAGCCAAGATACGGGGTTGGGAGCCAAAAACATTCAGTACTTC
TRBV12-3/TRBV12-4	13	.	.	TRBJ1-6	CASRPEGNSPLHF	TGTGCCAGCAGACCCGAGGGCAATTCACCCCTCCACTTT
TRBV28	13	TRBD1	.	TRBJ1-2	CAITVTGGGGYTF	TGTGCCATCACAGTGACAGGGGGCGGGGGCTACACCTTC
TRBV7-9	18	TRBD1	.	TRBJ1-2	CASSLTRTGGNTNYGYTF	TGTGCCAGCAGCTTAACCCGGACAGGAGGAAATACAAACTATGGCTACACCTTC
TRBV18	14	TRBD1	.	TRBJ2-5	CASSPLGQVETQYF	TGTGCCAGCTCACCTCTGGGACAGGTAGAGACCCAGTACTTC
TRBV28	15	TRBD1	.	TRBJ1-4	CASSLFGTGNEKLFF	TGTGCCAGCAGTTTATTTGGGACAGGGAATGAAAAACTGTTTTTT
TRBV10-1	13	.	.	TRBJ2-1	CASSSRQNGEQFF	TGCGCCAGCAGTTCCCGTCAAAACGGTGAGCAGTTCTTC
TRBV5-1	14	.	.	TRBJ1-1	CASSSDWMNTEAFF	TGCGCCAGCAGTTCCGACTGGATGAACACTGAAGCTTTCTTT
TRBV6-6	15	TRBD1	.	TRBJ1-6	CASSPPGTDISPLHF	TGTGCCAGCAGCCCTCCCGGGACAGACATTTCACCCCTCCACTTT
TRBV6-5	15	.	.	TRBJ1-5	CASRKAAFGNQPQHF	TGTGCCAGCAGGAAAGCGGCGTTTGGCAATCAGCCCCAGCATTTT
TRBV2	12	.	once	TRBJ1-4	CASGGSEEKLFF	TGTGCCAGCGGGGGGTCGGAGGAAAAACTGTTTTTT
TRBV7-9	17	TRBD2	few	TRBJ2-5	CASSSLTSGGIQETQYF	TGTGCCAGCAGCTCGTTGACTAGCGGGGGAATTCAAGAGACCCAGTACTTC
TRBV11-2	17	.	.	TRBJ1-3	CASSSPGFRYSGNTIYF	TGTGCCAGCAGCTCCCCAGGTTTCAGGTACTCTGGAAACACCATATATTTT
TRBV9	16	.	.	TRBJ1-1	CASSPLGASRDTEAFF	TGTGCCAGCAGCCCCCTTGGGGCTTCTAGGGACACTGAAGCTTTCTTT
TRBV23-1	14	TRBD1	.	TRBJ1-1	CASPGQEHPSEAFF	TGCGCCAGCCCTGGACAGGAACATCCCTCTGAAGCTTTCTTT
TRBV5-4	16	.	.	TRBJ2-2	CASSSGGTPGGGELFF	TGTGCCAGCAGCTCGGGCGGGACCCCAGGTGGCGGGGAGCTGTTTTTT
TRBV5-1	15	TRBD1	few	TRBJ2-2	CASSAGTGPPGELFF	TGCGCCAGCAGCGCCGGGACAGGCCCTCCCGGGGAGCTGTTTTTT
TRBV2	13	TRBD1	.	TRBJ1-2	CASSDRQGYGYTF	TGTGCCAGCAGTGACAGACAGGGTTATGGCTACACCTTC
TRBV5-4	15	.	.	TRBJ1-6	CASSSQGQGRSPLHF	TGTGCCAGCAGCTCCCAGGGCCAAGGGCGTTCACCCCTCCACTTT
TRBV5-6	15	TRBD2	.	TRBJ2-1	CASSFTSGSWNEQFF	TGTGCCAGCAGCTTCACTAGCGGGAGTTGGAATGAGCAGTTCTTC
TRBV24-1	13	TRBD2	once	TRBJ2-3	CATSGGGSDTQYF	TGTGCCACCAGTGGGGGGGGTTCTGATACGCAGTATTTT
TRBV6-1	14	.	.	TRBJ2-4	CASSELGQQNIQYF	TGTGCCAGCAGTGAATTGGGCCAGCAAAACATTCAGTACTTC
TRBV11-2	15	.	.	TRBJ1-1	CASSPLGGEDTEAFF	TGTGCCAGCAGTCCTCTCGGCGGGGAGGACACTGAAGCTTTCTTT
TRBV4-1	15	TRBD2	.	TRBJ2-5	CASSRVAGAGETQYF	TGCGCCAGCAGCCGAGTAGCGGGAGCAGGAGAGACCCAGTACTTC
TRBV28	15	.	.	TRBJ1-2	CASSLGTYQNYGYTF	TGTGCCAGCAGCTTAGGGACATACCAAAACTATGGCTACACCTTC
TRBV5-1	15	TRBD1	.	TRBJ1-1	CASSFKDRGPTEAFF	TGCGCCAGCAGTTTTAAGGACAGGGGGCCCACTGAAGCTTTCTTT
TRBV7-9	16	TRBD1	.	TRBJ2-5	CASSAPGQGNVETQYF	TGTGCCAGCAGCGCGCCGGGACAGGGGAATGTGGAGACCCAGTACTTC
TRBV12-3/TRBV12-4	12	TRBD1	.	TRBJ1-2	CASEGGAGGYTF	TGTGCCAGCGAAGGGGGCGCCGGTGGCTACACCTTC
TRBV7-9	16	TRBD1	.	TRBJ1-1	CASSLGQARTNTEAFF	TGTGCCAGCAGCCTGGGACAGGCTAGGACGAACACTGAAGCTTTCTTT
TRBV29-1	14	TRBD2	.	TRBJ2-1	CSVPRGSSYNEQFF	TGCAGCGTGCCGCGCGGGAGCTCCTACAATGAGCAGTTCTTC
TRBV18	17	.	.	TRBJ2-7	CASSPPLGLLSSYEQYF	TGTGCCAGCTCACCACCTTTGGGACTCCTGAGCTCCTACGAGCAGTACTTC
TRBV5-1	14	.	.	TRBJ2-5	CASSSPGSEETQYF	TGCGCCAGCAGCTCTCCGGGATCCGAAGAGACCCAGTACTTC
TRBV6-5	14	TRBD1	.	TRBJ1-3	CASRGTGGGNTIYF	TGTGCCAGCAGGGGGACAGGGGGTGGAAACACCATATATTTT
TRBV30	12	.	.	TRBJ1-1	CACTQGRTEAFF	TGTGCCTGTACACAGGGAAGGACTGAAGCTTTCTTT
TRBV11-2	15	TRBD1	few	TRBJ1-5	CASSPGQGSWQPQHF	TGTGCCAGCAGCCCGGGACAGGGCTCTTGGCAGCCCCAGCATTTT